Only a few counts were recorded for the clone carrying this T cell receptor beta chain. No antigen is known for it. The data derive from a study of blood T cells in healthy people across ages. The overall study: In model experiments, template switching was able to capture about one barcoded beta molecule for every two T cells that were present.

A second PCR of roughly 7 to 11 cycles used a sample-barcoded 5' primer and a J-beta primer mix. Sequencing yielded, for each sample, at least 2.5 million paired-end reads carrying CDR3. TCRdb analysed the 5' RACE reads with MiXCR anew, one entry per CDR3 protein. The data contain fewer than 800,000 distinct CDR3 sequences, roughly 25% of them singletons. General study points: Per million T cells, TCR beta diversity dropped roughly linearly as age increased. Calculation of diversity from one million T cells yielded estimates considered to be underestimates.

This CDR3 spans 17 amino acids. Germline CDR1 reads MNHNS; CDR2 reads SASEGT. With V trimmed by 8 bases and J by 7 bases, 16 bases remained unmatched. The data were also submitted as part of a second study, on T cells of mothers and their children.

The chain has TRBV6-1 and TRBJ2-5; 13 bases are a match to TRBD2. The receptor was isolated from a boy younger than 18 in good health. Sequenced input: blood. CDR3 region: CASARSPTSGGPGTQYF. The CDR3 nucleotides read TGTGCCAGCGCCCGATCGCCGACTAGCGGGGGGCCAGGGACCCAGTACTTC.